Listed here is a single T cell receptor (beta chain). The target of this receptor is not known. No base quality information exists; no much larger clone differs at one position. The data originate from a study of blood T cell repertoires in COVID-19 (dated by TCRdb to about 2020). Regarding the complete study: Collaborator samples came from the United States, Italy and Spain and covered acute and convalescent phases of COVID-19. The material from the prospective study consisted of cDNA or gDNA derived from T cells, B-cell-depleted T cells, or PBMCs. Deeply sampled blood TCRbeta repertoires from subjects exposed to, actively infected with, or recovered from COVID-19 were included in the dataset. The repertoires were released in a freely available public database meant as a resource for research on the immune response to SARS-CoV-2. Samples were obtained from the ongoing ImmuneRACE study (first 160 participants) and from 1,254 subjects provided by 6 global collaborators. Sample metadata almost always included a de-identified subject ID, COVID-19 status, age in years and sex. HLA class I and class II types, where available, came from metadata supplied by the sample provider rather than from assay-based typing. The full study reports these points: The amount of clinical and demographic metadata varied by source and participant and was provided uncurated.

Whole blood was collected in K2EDTA tubes by collaborating institutions according to the institutions' own protocols. For TCRbeta analysis, collaborators shipped samples in one of three forms: frozen whole blood, isolated PBMCs, or DNA extracted from either of those sample types. TCRbeta CDR3 regions were amplified from genomic DNA by means of the immunoSEQ Assay, a bias-controlled multiplex PCR. Under the source paper's analysis protocol: Within the assay, amplification of reference gene primers was used to estimate how many nucleated cells each sample contained. Sequence reads were collapsed and filtered to measure the absolute abundance of every unique TCRbeta CDR3 rearrangement. For each sample, productive Simpson clonality was calculated by taking the square root of Simpson's diversity index across productive rearrangements. TCRdb limited this immuneACCESS table to in-frame rearrangements with V and J called. A share of clones is missing; checked studies link under half to unresolved V genes, and the rest is unexplained. For V, J and clone size, that table is used; D and trimming come from the DNA. Here the sample has about 180,000 clones; around 88% occur a single time. 4% to 5% of the sample comes from the top ten.

From the cysteine through the phenylalanine, the CDR3 covers 13 amino acids. Only the CDR3 DNA stays, 39 bases, in frame from base 1. CDR1 and CDR2 were assigned from the germline V gene (reference sequence) as GTSNPN and SVGIG. The V end loses 4 bases and the J end loses 4 bases, and a stretch of 13 bases separates them. The receptor was derived from a woman aged 25 to 39 with acute or convalescent COVID-19. The sequenced sample was peripheral blood. The chain is assembled from TRBV30 and TRBJ1-2; confidence is insufficient to name the D gene. The CDR3: CAWIRDSGYGYTF. The DNA sequence follows: TGTGCCTGGATCCGGGATTCGGGCTATGGCTACACCTTC.